Given below is one T cell receptor (beta chain) in context. This sample was included in a study of identical twins. TCRdb re-derived calls from the 5' RACE reads in MiXCR, one entry per CDR3 protein. The sample includes 520,000 or so distinct CDR3 sequences, roughly a fifth of them seen just once. The CDR3 runs to 18 residues. From germline, CDR1 is SGHRS and CDR2 YFSETQ. V shed 4 bases and J 0 bases; nucleotides not matched to a gene: 6. This same sample was also taken into another study, of T cells expressing NK-cell markers. This second study notes: One of eight sequenced donors was HCMV-seronegative; the other seven were seropositive. Clarity on HCMV specificity was lacking for the expanded NKG2C+ T cell clones.

The rearrangement links TRBV5-1 to TRBJ2-3; 15 bases map to TRBD2. This clonotype was sampled from a woman younger than 35 in good health. Input material: CD4+ T cells sorted from blood. The CDR3 DNA sequence: TGCGCCAGCAGCGGTGGACTAGCGGGAGGGCTGAGCACAGATACGCAGTATTTT. This codes for CASSGGLAGGLSTDTQYF.